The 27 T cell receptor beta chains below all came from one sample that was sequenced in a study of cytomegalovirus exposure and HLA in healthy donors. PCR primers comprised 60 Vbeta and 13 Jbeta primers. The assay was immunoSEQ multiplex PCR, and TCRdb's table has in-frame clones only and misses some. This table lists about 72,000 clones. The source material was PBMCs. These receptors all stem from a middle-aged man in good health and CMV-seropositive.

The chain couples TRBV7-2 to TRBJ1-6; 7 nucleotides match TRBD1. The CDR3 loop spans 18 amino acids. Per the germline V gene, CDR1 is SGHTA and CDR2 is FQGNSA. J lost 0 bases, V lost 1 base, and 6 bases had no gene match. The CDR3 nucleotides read TGTGCCAGCAGCTTAGAAGGGGGCCCTTCCTCCTATAATTCACCCCTCCACTTT. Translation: CASSLEGGPSSYNSPLHF.

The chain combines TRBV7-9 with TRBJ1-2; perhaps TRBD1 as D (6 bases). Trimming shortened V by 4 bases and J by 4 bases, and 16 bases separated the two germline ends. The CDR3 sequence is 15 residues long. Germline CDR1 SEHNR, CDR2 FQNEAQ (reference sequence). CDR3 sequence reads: CASSWGGRVSYGYTF. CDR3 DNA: TGTGCCAGCAGCTGGGGGGGCAGGGTATCCTATGGCTACACCTTC.

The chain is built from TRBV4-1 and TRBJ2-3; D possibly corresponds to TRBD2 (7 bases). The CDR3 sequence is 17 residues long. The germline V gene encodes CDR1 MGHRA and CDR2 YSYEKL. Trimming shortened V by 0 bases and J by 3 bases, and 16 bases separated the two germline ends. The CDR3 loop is CASSQEGRGPLTDTQYF. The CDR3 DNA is TGCGCCAGCAGCCAAGAAGGGCGGGGGCCCTTGACAGATACGCAGTATTTT.

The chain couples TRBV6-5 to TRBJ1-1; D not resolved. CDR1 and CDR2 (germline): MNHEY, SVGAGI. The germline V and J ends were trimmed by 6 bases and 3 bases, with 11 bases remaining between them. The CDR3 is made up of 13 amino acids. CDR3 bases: TGTGCCAGCAGGAAGACGGAGGACACTGAAGCTTTCTTT. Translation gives CASRKTEDTEAFF.

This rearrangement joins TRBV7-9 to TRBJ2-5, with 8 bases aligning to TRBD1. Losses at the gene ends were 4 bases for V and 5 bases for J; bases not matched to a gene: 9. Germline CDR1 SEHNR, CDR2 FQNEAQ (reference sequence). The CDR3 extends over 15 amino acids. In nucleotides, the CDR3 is TGTGCCAGCAGCTCCCAGGGGGCCGGAGAGGAGACCCAGTACTTC. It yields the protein CASSSQGAGEETQYF.

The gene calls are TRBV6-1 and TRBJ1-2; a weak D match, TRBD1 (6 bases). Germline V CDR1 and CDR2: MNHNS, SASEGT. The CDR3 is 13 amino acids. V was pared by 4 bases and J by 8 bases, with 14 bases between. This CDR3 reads CASSGNRVRGYTF. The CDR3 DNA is TGTGCCAGCAGTGGGAACAGGGTAAGGGGCTACACCTTC.

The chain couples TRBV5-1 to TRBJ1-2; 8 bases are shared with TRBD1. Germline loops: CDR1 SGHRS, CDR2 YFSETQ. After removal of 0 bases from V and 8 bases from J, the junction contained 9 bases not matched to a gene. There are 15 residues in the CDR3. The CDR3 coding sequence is TGCGCCAGCAGCTTGGCCAAGACAGGGGCCGGGGGCTACACCTTC. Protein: CASSLAKTGAGGYTF.

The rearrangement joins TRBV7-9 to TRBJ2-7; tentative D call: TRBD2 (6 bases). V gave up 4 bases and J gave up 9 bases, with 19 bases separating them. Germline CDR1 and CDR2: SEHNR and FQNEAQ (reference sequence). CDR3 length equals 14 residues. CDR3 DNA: TGTGCCAGCAGCTCCGGGAGCAGAGGTATCCGGCAGTACGTC. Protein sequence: CASSSGSRGIRQYV.

CDR3 coding DNA: TGCAGCGTGGGGACCGGGACAGCTCATGAGCAGTACTTC. Translated: CSVGTGTAHEQYF. The chain joins TRBV29-1 to TRBJ2-7; 7 bases are shared with TRBD1. The germline V gene encodes CDR1 SQVTM and CDR2 ANQGSEA. There are 13 residues in the CDR3. Trimming took 6 bases from V and 7 from J; bases not matched to a gene: 12.

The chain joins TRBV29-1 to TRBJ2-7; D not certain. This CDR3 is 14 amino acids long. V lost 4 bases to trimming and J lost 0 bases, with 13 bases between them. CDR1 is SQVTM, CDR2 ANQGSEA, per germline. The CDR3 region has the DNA TGCAGCGTTGGATTGTATACCAGCTCCTACGAGCAGTACTTC. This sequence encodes CSVGLYTSSYEQYF.

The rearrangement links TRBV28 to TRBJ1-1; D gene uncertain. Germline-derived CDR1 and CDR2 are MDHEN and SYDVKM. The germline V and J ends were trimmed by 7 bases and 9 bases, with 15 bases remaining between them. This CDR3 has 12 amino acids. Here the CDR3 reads CASNTAAEKAFF. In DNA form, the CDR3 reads TGTGCCAGCAACACGGCGGCGGAGAAAGCTTTCTTT. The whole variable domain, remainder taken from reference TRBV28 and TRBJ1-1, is DVKVTQSSRYLVKRTGEKVFLECVQDMDHENMFWYRQDPGLGLRLIYFSYDVKMKEKGDIPEGYSVSREKKERFSLILESASTNQTSMYLCASNTAAEKAFFGQGTRLTVV.

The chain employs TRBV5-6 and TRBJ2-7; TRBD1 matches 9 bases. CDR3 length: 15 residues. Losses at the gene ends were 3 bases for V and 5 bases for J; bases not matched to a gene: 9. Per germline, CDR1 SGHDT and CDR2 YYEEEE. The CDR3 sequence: CASSWEGTGSDEQYF. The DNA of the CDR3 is TGTGCCAGCAGCTGGGAAGGGACAGGGAGTGACGAGCAGTACTTC.

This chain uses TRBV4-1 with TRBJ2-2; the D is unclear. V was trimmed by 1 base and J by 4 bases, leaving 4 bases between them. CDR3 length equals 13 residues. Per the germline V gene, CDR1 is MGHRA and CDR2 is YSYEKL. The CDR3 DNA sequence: TGCGCCAGCAGCCAAGGAGGCACCGGGGAGCTGTTTTTT. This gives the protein CASSQGGTGELFF.

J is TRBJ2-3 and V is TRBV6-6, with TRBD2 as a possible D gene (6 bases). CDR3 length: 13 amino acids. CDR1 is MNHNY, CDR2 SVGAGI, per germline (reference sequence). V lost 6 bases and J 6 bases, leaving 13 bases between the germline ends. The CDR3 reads CASSTTRSDTQYF. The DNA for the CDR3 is TGTGCCAGCAGCACGACTAGGAGCGATACGCAGTATTTT.

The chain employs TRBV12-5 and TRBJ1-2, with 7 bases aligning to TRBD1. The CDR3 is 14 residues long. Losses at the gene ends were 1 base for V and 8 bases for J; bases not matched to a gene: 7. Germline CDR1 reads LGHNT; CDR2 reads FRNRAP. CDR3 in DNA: TGTGCTAGTGGTTTGGATCAGGGGGTAAGGGGCTACACCTTC. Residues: CASGLDQGVRGYTF.

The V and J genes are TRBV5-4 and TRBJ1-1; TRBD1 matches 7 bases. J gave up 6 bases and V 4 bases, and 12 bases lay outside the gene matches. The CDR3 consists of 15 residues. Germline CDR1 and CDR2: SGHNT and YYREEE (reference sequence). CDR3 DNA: TGTGCCAGCAGCCAAGGTAGGGGGCGCATGGCTGAAGCTTTCTTT. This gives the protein CASSQGRGRMAEAFF.

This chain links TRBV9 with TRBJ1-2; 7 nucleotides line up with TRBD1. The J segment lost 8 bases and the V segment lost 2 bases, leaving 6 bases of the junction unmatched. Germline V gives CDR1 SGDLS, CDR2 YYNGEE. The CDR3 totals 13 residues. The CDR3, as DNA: TGTGCCAGCAGCGTTGGAGGGGGCGACGGCTACACCTTC. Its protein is CASSVGGGDGYTF.

The CDR3 loop reads CASGLGTGGSPLHF. The CDR3 nucleotides are TGTGCTAGTGGTTTGGGGACAGGAGGCTCACCCCTCCACTTT. V and J are TRBV12-5 and TRBJ1-6; 7 bases map to TRBD1. The J segment lost 10 bases and the V segment lost 1 base, leaving 4 bases of the junction unmatched. This CDR3 is 14 amino acids long. CDR1 is LGHNT and CDR2 is FRNRAP in the germline V gene.

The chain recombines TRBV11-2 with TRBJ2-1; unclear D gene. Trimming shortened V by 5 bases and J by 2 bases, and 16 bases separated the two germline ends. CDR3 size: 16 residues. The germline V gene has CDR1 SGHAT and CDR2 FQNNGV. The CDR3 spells CASSPEVNSPYNEQFF. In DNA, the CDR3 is TGTGCCAGCAGCCCCGAGGTTAATTCCCCCTACAATGAGCAGTTCTTC.

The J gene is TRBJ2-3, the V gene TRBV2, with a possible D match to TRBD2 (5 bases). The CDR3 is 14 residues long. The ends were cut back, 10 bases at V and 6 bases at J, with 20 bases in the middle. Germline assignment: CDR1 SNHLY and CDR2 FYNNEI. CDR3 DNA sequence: TGTGCCACCGAGGCGGGTTTAATCATGGATACGCAGTATTTT. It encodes CATEAGLIMDTQYF.

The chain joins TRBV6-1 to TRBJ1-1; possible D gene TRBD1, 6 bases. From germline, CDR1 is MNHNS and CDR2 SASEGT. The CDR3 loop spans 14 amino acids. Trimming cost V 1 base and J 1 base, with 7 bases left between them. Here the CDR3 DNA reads TGTGCCAGCAGTGAAGGGACAGCGAACACTGAAGCTTTCTTT. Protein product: CASSEGTANTEAFF.

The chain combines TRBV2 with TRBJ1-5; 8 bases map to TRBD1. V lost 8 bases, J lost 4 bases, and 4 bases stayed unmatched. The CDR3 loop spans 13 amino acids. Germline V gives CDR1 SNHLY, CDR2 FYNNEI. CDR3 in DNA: TGTGCCAGCGGGACAGGAGTTAATCAGCCCCAGCATTTT. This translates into CASGTGVNQPQHF.

The CDR3 region is CASSDSSGRYNEQFF. The CDR3 nucleotides read TGTGCCAGCAGTGACTCCAGCGGGAGGTACAATGAGCAGTTCTTC. The chain recombines TRBV6-4 with TRBJ2-1; 9 nucleotides agree with TRBD2. Trimming removed 0 bases from V and 4 bases from J; junction bases left unmatched: 1. The CDR3 loop spans 15 amino acids. Germline loops: CDR1 MRHNA, CDR2 SNTAGT.

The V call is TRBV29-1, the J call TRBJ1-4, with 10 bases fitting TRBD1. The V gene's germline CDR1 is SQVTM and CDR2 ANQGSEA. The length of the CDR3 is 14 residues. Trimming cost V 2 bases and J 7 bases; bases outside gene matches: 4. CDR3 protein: CSVESRDRGEKLFF. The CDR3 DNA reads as TGCAGCGTTGAAAGCCGGGACAGGGGTGAAAAACTGTTTTTT.

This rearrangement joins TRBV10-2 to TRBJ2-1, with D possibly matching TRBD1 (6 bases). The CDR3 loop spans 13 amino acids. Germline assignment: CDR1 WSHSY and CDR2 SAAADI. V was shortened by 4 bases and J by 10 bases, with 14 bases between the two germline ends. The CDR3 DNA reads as TGCGCCAGCAGTGTGCAGGGGCCTTCGGAGCAGTTCTTC. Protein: CASSVQGPSEQFF.

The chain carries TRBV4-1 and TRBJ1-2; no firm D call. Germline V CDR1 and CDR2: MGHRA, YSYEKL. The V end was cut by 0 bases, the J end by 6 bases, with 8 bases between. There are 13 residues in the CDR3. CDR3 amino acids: CASSQEFRNGYTF. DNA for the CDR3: TGCGCCAGCAGCCAAGAATTCAGGAATGGCTACACCTTC.

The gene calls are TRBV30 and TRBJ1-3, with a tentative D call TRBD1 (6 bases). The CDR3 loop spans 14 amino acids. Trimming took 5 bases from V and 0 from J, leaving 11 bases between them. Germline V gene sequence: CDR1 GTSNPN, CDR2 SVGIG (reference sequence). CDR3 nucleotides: TGTGCCTGGGCCACAGGGCTCTCTGGAAACACCATATATTTT. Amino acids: CAWATGLSGNTIYF.